This passage covers 5 T cell receptor beta chains from one sample sequenced in a study of shared clonotypes between healthy human individuals. TCRdb keeps only in-frame clones here, not all; method: immunoSEQ multiplex PCR. The table includes millions of clones, more than 90% detected once. Sequencing used naive CD4+ T cells sorted from blood. The subset was: CD45RA+ positively selected. The receptor set was obtained from a man aged 18 to 29 in good health.

This sequence joins TRBV9 and TRBJ1-2; 7 positions agree with TRBD1. The CDR3 has 16 residues. CDR1 and CDR2 from the germline V gene are SGDLS and YYNGEE. V lost 4 bases to trimming and J lost 0 bases; unmatched junction nucleotides: 9. The CDR3 here is CASSPWTGQTNYGYTF. The CDR3 DNA follows: TGTGCCAGCAGCCCATGGACAGGACAGACTAACTATGGCTACACCTTC.

The genes are TRBV28 and TRBJ2-3; either TRBD1 or TRBD2 may fit D (5 bases each). V lost 9 bases and J 7 bases, leaving 17 bases between the germline ends. The CDR3 is made up of 13 amino acids. Germline CDR1 and CDR2: MDHEN and SYDVKM. The CDR3 bases are TGTGCCAGTTGGGGACCATTCGTTAATACGCAGTATTTT. As protein: CASWGPFVNTQYF.

This rearrangement joins TRBV21-1 to TRBJ2-7. TRBV21-1 is designated a pseudogene. This CDR3 contains 16 residues. The CDR3 region has the DNA TGTGCCAGCAGCAAAAGGGCGGCAGGTAGCTCCTACGAGCAGTACTTC. Translating it yields CASSKRAAGSSYEQYF.

This rearrangement joins TRBV30 to TRBJ2-3; D possibly corresponds to TRBD2 (6 bases). V was clipped by 3 bases and J by 1 base, with 14 bases between them. This CDR3 contains 15 residues. From germline, CDR1 is GTSNPN and CDR2 SVGIG (reference sequence). The DNA of the CDR3 is TGTGCCTGGAGCGACGGGGGTGTCGGCACAGATACGCAGTATTTT. Translation: CAWSDGGVGTDTQYF.

The V and J genes are TRBV10-3 and TRBJ2-1, with 9 bases matching TRBD2. Germline CDR1 ENHRY, CDR2 SYGVKD. The CDR3 runs to 15 residues. The junction had 6 bases not matched to a gene; V was cut back by 6 bases and J by 3 bases. The CDR3 DNA is TGTGCCATCAGCGCCGGGACTAGCTACTACAATGAGCAGTTCTTC. Translated, it gives CAISAGTSYYNEQFF.